Listed here are 3 T cell receptor beta chains from one sample, sequenced in a study of CD8+ T cells in alopecia areata (dated 2018 in TCRdb). Receptor amplification or capture employed the immunoSEQ multiplex PCR assay. RNA was extracted from all samples and reverse transcribed into cDNA as template for TCR sequencing. In TCRdb, the immuneACCESS table is reduced to in-frame sequences with V and J assigned. These tables do not hold every clone; where another copy was compared, an unresolved V gene accounts for under half, and the others remain unexplained. Within this sample are 120,000 or so clones, with 61% of them counted one time only. The biggest ten clones account for around 5.7% of the sample. Interpreted using the paper, the time point label stands for: around 29 days on oral tofacitinib. Interpreted using the paper, the treatment or condition label stands for: oral pan-JAK inhibitor, 5-10 mg twice daily.

This material consisted of CD4+ T cells sorted from blood, taken at week 4, from a patient treated with tofacitinib. Receptor source: a human donor with alopecia areata.

J is TRBJ2-5 and V is TRBV7-2; perhaps TRBD2 as D (6 bases). Per the germline V gene, CDR1 is SGHTA and CDR2 is FQGNSA. This CDR3 has 15 amino acids. V was clipped by 1 base and J by 2 bases, with 11 bases between them. This CDR3 reads CASSLVPREQETQYF. CDR3 DNA: TGTGCCAGCAGCTTAGTTCCCCGGGAGCAAGAGACCCAGTACTTC.

This clone showed up just a few times. This chain joins TRBV29-1 and TRBJ2-7; either TRBD1 or TRBD2 may fit D (5 bases each). The CDR3 sequence is 13 residues long. Germline V gene lookup returns CDR1 SQVTM and CDR2 ANQGSEA. Trimming stripped 4 bases from V and 0 bases from J, with 10 bases between. The DNA for the CDR3 is TGCAGCGTTGTCGTAGGGACCTCCTACGAGCAGTACTTC. Protein product: CSVVVGTSYEQYF.

This clone was detected only a few times. The V and J genes are TRBV30 and TRBJ1-4; D remains ambiguous. With 6 bases removed from V and 5 bases from J, the gap between germline ends came to 10 bases. From germline, CDR1 is GTSNPN and CDR2 SVGIG (reference sequence). This CDR3 contains 12 residues. The CDR3 DNA is TGTGCCTGTATAAATCGGAATGAAAAACTGTTTTTT. It specifies CACINRNEKLFF.